The 28 T cell receptor beta chains below come from one sample, sequenced in a study of blood T cell repertoires in COVID-19. TCRdb's table, derived via immunoSEQ multiplex PCR, lists solely in-frame clones and lacks some. The table lists around 130,000 clones, 75% to 90% of them singletons. The specimen was PBMCs or T cells enriched from blood (not recorded which). All receptors derive from a woman aged 45-65 years who had recovered from COVID-19.

This clone showed up just once. The V and J genes are TRBV19 and TRBJ2-2; D is possibly TRBD1 (5 bases). The CDR3 is made up of 17 amino acids. Germline CDR1 reads LNHDA; CDR2 reads SQIVND (reference sequence). With 2 bases removed from V and 1 base from J, the gap between germline ends came to 14 bases. Here the CDR3 reads CASSIYRQGLNTGELFF. CDR3 bases: TGTGCCAGTAGTATATATCGGCAGGGTCTGAACACCGGGGAGCTGTTTTTT.

The rearrangement joins TRBV4-3 to TRBJ2-7, with 7 bases matching TRBD1. Germline CDR1 and CDR2: LGHNA and YSLEER. The CDR3 runs to 15 residues. After removal of 4 bases from V and 0 bases from J, the junction contained 6 bases not matched to a gene. CDR3: CASSLGQESSYEQYF. In DNA, the CDR3 is TGCGCCAGCAGCCTTGGACAGGAGAGCTCCTACGAGCAGTACTTC.

This clone has a handful of counts. V usage is TRBV11-3 and J usage is TRBJ2-1; 7 nucleotides line up with TRBD1. V lost 5 bases to trimming and J lost 7 bases; unmatched junction nucleotides: 8. Germline CDR1 is SGHNT and CDR2 is YENEEA. The CDR3 length is 14 residues. The CDR3 loop is CASSPGRGMNEQFF. In nucleotides, the CDR3 is TGTGCCAGCAGCCCCGGCAGGGGGATGAATGAGCAGTTCTTC.

A few counts support this clone. The chain has TRBV3-1 (or the pseudogene TRBV3-2) and TRBJ1-2, with D tentatively TRBD1 (6 bases). The germline CDR1 and CDR2 sequences are LGHDT and YNNKEL (reference sequence). V was cut by 5 bases and J by 5 bases, with 9 bases left in between. This CDR3 region has 12 residues. DNA of the CDR3: TGTGCCAGCAGCGCCACAGGGTATGGCTACACCTTC. It encodes CASSATGYGYTF.

The rearrangement links TRBV12-3 or TRBV12-4 to TRBJ1-1; TRBD1 aligns across 7 bases. V trimming: 5 bases; J trimming: 8 bases; junction bases outside the gene matches: 5. This CDR3 spans 12 amino acids. CDR3 DNA: TGTGCCAGCAGTGTGACAGGGTCCGAAGCTTTCTTT. Protein product: CASSVTGSEAFF.

The J gene is TRBJ1-5, the V gene TRBV30; D is possibly TRBD1 (6 bases). Per germline, CDR1 GTSNPN and CDR2 SVGIG (reference sequence). The CDR3 length is 15 residues. Trimming removed 0 bases from V and 4 bases from J, with 13 bases in between. The CDR3 DNA is TGTGCCTGGAGTGTAGCAGGGGTTCGGAATCAGCCCCAGCATTTT. This sequence encodes CAWSVAGVRNQPQHF.

In its sample, this clone was seen a few times. The chain recombines TRBV11-3 with TRBJ1-6; 8 positions match TRBD1. From germline, CDR1 is SGHNT and CDR2 YENEEA. With 0 bases clipped from V and 3 bases from J, the junction kept 1 base outside the gene matches. This CDR3 region has 16 residues. DNA for the CDR3: TGTGCCAGCAGCTTAGAGGACAGGGTCTATAATTCACCCCTCCACTTT. Amino acids: CASSLEDRVYNSPLHF. Drawing the rest from reference TRBV11-3 and TRBJ1-6, the complete variable domain is EAGVVQSPRYKIIEKKQPVAFWCNPISGHNTLYWYLQNLGQGPELLIRYENEEAVDDSQLPKDRFSAERLKGVDSTLKIQPAELGDSAVYLCASSLEDRVYNSPLHFGNGTRLTVT.

V is TRBV6-6 and J is TRBJ2-3; D ambiguous. This CDR3 is 15 amino acids long. From germline, CDR1 is MNHNY and CDR2 SVGAGI (reference sequence). V was trimmed by 6 bases and J by 1 base, leaving 14 bases between them. This CDR3 is CASSPSELGTDTQYF. The DNA for the CDR3 is TGTGCCAGCAGCCCATCGGAGTTGGGCACAGATACGCAGTATTTT.

The rearrangement links TRBV11-3 to TRBJ1-2; no clear D. Germline V gives CDR1 SGHNT, CDR2 YENEEA. V was cut by 0 bases and J by 8 bases, with 7 bases left in between. This CDR3 contains 12 residues. Written as DNA, the CDR3 is TGTGCCAGCAGCTTAGATAACAGCGGCTACACCTTC. It yields the protein CASSLDNSGYTF.

This clone appeared a single time. V usage is TRBV11-2 and J usage is TRBJ2-7; D unclear. The CDR3 is 14 residues long. The V gene lost 1 base and the J gene lost 6 bases, with 13 bases spanning the gap. In germline, CDR1 is SGHAT, CDR2 FQNNGV. This CDR3 is CASSLGSEITEQYF. The CDR3 DNA sequence: TGTGCCAGCAGCTTAGGCTCGGAGATAACCGAGCAGTACTTC.

The DNA for the CDR3 is TGTGCCAGCTCACTTGACCCGGAGAGACAAGAGACCCAGTACTTC. This sequence encodes CASSLDPERQETQYF. The gene calls are TRBV18 and TRBJ2-5; no firm D call. CDR1 and CDR2 from the germline V gene are KGHSH and LQKENI. This CDR3 has 15 amino acids. Deletions cut 4 bases from V and 2 bases from J, with 14 bases between.

The rearrangement joins TRBV7-2 to TRBJ1-6; D uncertain. The CDR3 is made up of 14 amino acids. Germline V CDR1 and CDR2: SGHTA, FQGNSA. Between the trimmed V and J ends, which lost 5 bases and 7 bases, there was a span of 12 bases. CDR3 DNA sequence: TGTGCCAGCAGCCCCAGGACTAAGAATTCACCCCTCCACTTT. Translated, it gives CASSPRTKNSPLHF.

The rearrangement joins TRBV15 to TRBJ2-5, with 14 bases identical to TRBD2. Germline V gene lookup returns CDR1 LNHNV and CDR2 YYDKDF (reference sequence). CDR3 size: 23 residues. V lost 1 base, J lost 4 bases, and 23 bases stayed unmatched. CDR3 region: CATSRVGGLKGTSGGRPIETQYF. The CDR3 DNA follows: TGTGCCACCAGCAGAGTTGGCGGATTAAAAGGGACTAGCGGGGGCCGGCCTATAGAGACCCAGTACTTC.

The chain has TRBV7-9 and TRBJ2-7; D may be TRBD2 (7 bases). Germline V gene sequence: CDR1 SEHNR, CDR2 FQNEAQ (reference sequence). Trimming cost V 6 bases and J 1 base, with 10 bases left between them. The CDR3 runs 13 residues. The CDR3 DNA sequence: TGTGCCAGCAGAGGGGGGGAGTCCTACGAGCAGTACTTC. It translates to CASRGGESYEQYF.

There are a few counts of this clone. This specimen includes other DNA sequences encoding the same CDR3. The rearrangement links TRBV6-5 to TRBJ1-4; TRBD1 aligns across 9 bases. V lost 5 bases and J lost 3; bases outside the gene matches: 4. This CDR3 contains 15 residues. The germline V gene encodes CDR1 MNHEY and CDR2 SVGAGI. CDR3 sequence: CASSTTGGANEKLFF. The CDR3 bases are TGTGCCAGCAGTACGACAGGGGGAGCTAATGAAAAACTGTTTTTT.

The chain has TRBV4-3 and TRBJ1-1; D is ambiguous. The V gene's germline CDR1 is LGHNA and CDR2 YSLEER. The CDR3 is 14 amino acids. The V gene lost 1 base and the J gene lost 3 bases, with 9 bases spanning the gap. In nucleotides, the CDR3 is TGCGCCAGCAGCCAAGCTCCGGGTTACACTGAAGCTTTCTTT. Translating gives CASSQAPGYTEAFF.

The V and J genes are TRBV9 and TRBJ1-2; 8 positions match TRBD1. The germline V gene encodes CDR1 SGDLS and CDR2 YYNGEE. The CDR3 runs to 16 residues. J was trimmed by 8 bases and V by 0 bases; bases with no gene match: 12. DNA of the CDR3: TGTGCCAGCAGCGTAGCGGGGCAGGGGGCAGGAGTCGGCTACACCTTC. It specifies CASSVAGQGAGVGYTF.

The rearrangement joins TRBV10-3 to TRBJ2-7; TRBD2 is a possible D gene (5 bases). There are 15 residues in the CDR3. CDR1 is ENHRY and CDR2 is SYGVKD in the germline V gene. V lost 3 bases, J lost 0 bases, and 12 bases lay in between. The CDR3 nucleotides are TGTGCCATCAGTGATGGAGGACGGAGCTCCTACGAGCAGTACTTC. Its translation is CAISDGGRSSYEQYF.

This chain joins TRBV6-5 and TRBJ1-1, with TRBD1 matching over 7 bases. Germline CDR1 and CDR2: MNHEY and SVGAGI. The CDR3 has 14 amino acids. V dropped 6 bases and J dropped 5; count of bases not matched to a gene: 9. The CDR3 DNA is TGTGCCAGCAGAGTTTCGACAGGGAGGACTGAAGCTTTCTTT. Protein product: CASRVSTGRTEAFF.

CDR3 loop: CASSFRVGELFF. CDR3 bases: TGTGCCAGCAGTTTCAGGGTAGGGGAGCTGTTTTTT. The chain has TRBV12-3 or TRBV12-4 and TRBJ2-2, with D maybe TRBD1 (5 bases). The CDR3 is 12 amino acids. The ends were cut back, 3 bases at V and 8 bases at J, with 7 bases in the middle.

A remark on this clone: The same CDR3 arises from other DNA sequences in this sample as well. The gene calls are TRBV5-1 and TRBJ2-3, with a tentative D call TRBD2 (6 bases). The V end lost 0 bases, the J end lost 5 bases, and 10 bases lay between the germline ends. Looked up from germline, CDR1 is SGHRS and CDR2 is YFSETQ. The CDR3 has 14 residues. The CDR3 sequence: CASSLGQGGDTQYF. The CDR3 DNA reads as TGCGCCAGCAGCTTGGGCCAGGGAGGAGATACGCAGTATTTT.

The sample holds one count of this clone. V gene TRBV6-2 or TRBV6-3 combines with J gene TRBJ2-7; 7 bases line up with TRBD1. The germline V gene has CDR1 MNHEY and CDR2 SVGEGT. Unmatched junction bases numbered 9, after V lost 6 bases and J lost 7 bases. This CDR3 contains 13 residues. The CDR3 here is CASSLGQPREQYF. The CDR3 DNA is TGTGCCAGCAGCCTGGGACAGCCTCGGGAGCAGTACTTC.

The chain carries TRBV7-6 and TRBJ2-7; D is perhaps TRBD1 (5 bases). V was trimmed by 3 bases and J by 1 base, leaving 10 bases between them. The CDR3 has 14 amino acids. Germline values: CDR1 SGHVS, CDR2 FNYEAQ. In DNA, the CDR3 is TGTGCCAGCAGCTTTGGCAGGGAATCCTACGAGCAGTACTTC. It is translated as CASSFGRESYEQYF.

This chain connects TRBV19 to TRBJ2-7, with a possible D match to TRBD1 (7 bases). Trimming took off 3 bases at V and 3 bases at J, with 12 bases between the two ends. CDR1 and CDR2 from the germline V gene are LNHDA and SQIVND (reference sequence). The CDR3 loop spans 14 amino acids. CDR3 protein: CASSIGQGGYEQYF. Here the CDR3 DNA reads TGTGCCAGTAGTATCGGGCAGGGGGGCTACGAGCAGTACTTC.

This clone was picked up a small number of times. V usage is TRBV7-8 and J usage is TRBJ2-3; D may be TRBD2 (6 bases). The CDR3 is 17 residues long. The germline V gene has CDR1 SGHVS and CDR2 FQNEAQ. V was trimmed by 0 bases and J by 0 bases, leaving 13 bases between them. CDR3 in amino acids: CASSLASSASSTDTQYF. CDR3 coding DNA: TGTGCCAGCAGCTTAGCCTCTAGCGCCTCTAGCACAGATACGCAGTATTTT.

This clone was seen only a few times. The V gene is TRBV15, the J gene TRBJ1-4, with TRBD1 matching 7 bases. The CDR3 sequence is 17 residues long. Germline loops: CDR1 LNHNV, CDR2 YYDKDF (reference sequence). After removal of 0 bases from V and 6 bases from J, the junction contained 10 bases not matched to a gene. CDR3 protein: CATSRDFRGLGDEKLFF. CDR3 DNA: TGTGCCACCAGCAGAGATTTCAGGGGGTTGGGGGATGAAAAACTGTTTTTT.

The chain uses TRBV4-3 and TRBJ2-5; perhaps TRBD1 as D (6 bases). Germline CDR1 and CDR2: LGHNA and YSLEER. The CDR3 is made up of 14 amino acids. The germline V and J ends were trimmed by 1 base and 9 bases, with 15 bases remaining between them. CDR3 region: CASSQGTADRPQYF. The DNA of the CDR3 is TGCGCCAGCAGCCAAGGGACAGCCGACCGGCCCCAGTACTTC.

V gene TRBV6-5 combines with J gene TRBJ2-5, with D perhaps TRBD2 (6 bases). Trimming cost V 5 bases and J 4 bases, with 14 bases left between them. The CDR3 is 14 residues long. Germline values: CDR1 MNHEY, CDR2 SVGAGI. CDR3 DNA sequence: TGTGCCAGCAGTATACGGACGGGGGTAGAGACCCAGTACTTC. Protein sequence: CASSIRTGVETQYF.